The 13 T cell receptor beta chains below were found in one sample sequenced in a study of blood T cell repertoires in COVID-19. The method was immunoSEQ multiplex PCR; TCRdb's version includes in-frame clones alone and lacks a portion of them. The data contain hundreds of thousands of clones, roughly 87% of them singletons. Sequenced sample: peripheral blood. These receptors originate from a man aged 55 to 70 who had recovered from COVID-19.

The CDR3 sequence: CASSLVVGYEQFF. The CDR3 coding sequence is TGTGCCAGCAGCTTAGTTGTCGGGTATGAGCAGTTCTTC. This chain connects TRBV11-2 to TRBJ2-1; D unresolved. The germline CDR1 and CDR2 sequences are SGHAT and FQNNGV. The CDR3 is made up of 13 amino acids. The germline V and J ends were trimmed by 1 base and 8 bases, with 9 bases remaining between them.

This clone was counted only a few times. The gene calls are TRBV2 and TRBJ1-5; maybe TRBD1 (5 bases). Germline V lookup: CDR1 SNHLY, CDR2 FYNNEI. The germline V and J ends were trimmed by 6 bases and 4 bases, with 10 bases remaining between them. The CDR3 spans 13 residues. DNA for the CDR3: TGTGCCAGCAGACCCGGGGGGAATCAGCCCCAGCATTTT. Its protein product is CASRPGGNQPQHF.

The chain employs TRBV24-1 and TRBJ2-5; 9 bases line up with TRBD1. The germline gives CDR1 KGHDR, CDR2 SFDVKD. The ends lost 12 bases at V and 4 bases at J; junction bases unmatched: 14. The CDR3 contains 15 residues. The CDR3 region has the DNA TGTGCCCCCAAACCGAGGACAGGGGTAGGAGAGACCCAGTACTTC. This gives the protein CAPKPRTGVGETQYF.

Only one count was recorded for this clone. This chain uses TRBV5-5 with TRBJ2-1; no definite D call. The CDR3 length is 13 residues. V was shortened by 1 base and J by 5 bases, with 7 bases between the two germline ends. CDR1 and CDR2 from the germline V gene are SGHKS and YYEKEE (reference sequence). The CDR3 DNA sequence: TGTGCCAGCAGCTTGTTGTCCAACAATGAGCAGTTCTTC. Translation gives CASSLLSNNEQFF.

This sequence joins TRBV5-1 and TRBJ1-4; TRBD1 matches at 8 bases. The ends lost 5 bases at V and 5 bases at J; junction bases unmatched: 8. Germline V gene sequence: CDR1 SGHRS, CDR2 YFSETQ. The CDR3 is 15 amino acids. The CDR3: CASRSTGDPNEKLFF. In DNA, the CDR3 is TGCGCCAGCAGATCGACAGGGGACCCCAATGAAAAACTGTTTTTT. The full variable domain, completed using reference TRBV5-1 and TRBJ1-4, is KAGVTQTPRYLIKTRGQQVTLSCSPISGHRSVSWYQQTPGQGLQFLFEYFSETQRNKGNFPGRFSGRQFSNSRSEMNVSTLELGDSALYLCASRSTGDPNEKLFFGSGTQLSVL.

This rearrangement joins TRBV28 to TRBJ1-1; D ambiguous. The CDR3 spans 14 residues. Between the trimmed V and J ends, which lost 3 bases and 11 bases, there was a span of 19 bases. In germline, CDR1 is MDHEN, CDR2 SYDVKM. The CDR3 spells CASSFSQVSFRAFF. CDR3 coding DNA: TGTGCCAGCAGTTTTTCTCAGGTTTCTTTCAGGGCTTTCTTT.

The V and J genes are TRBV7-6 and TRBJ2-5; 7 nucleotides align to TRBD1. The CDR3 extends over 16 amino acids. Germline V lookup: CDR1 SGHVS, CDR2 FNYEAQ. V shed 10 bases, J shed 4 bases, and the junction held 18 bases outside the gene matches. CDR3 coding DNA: TGTGCCACATCGTCAGGGGACAGTCGGTGGCGAGAGACCCAGTACTTC. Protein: CATSSGDSRWRETQYF.

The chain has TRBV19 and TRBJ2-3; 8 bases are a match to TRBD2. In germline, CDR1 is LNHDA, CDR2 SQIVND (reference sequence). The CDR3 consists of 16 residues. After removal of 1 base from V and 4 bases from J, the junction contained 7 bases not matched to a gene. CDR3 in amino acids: CASSIARGASADTQYF. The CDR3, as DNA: TGTGCCAGTAGTATAGCGCGGGGGGCCAGCGCAGATACGCAGTATTTT.

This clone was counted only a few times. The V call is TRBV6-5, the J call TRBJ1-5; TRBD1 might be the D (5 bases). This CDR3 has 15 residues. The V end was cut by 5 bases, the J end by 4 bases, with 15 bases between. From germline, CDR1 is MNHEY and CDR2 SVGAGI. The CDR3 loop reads CASSPAGPRNQPQHF. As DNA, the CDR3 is TGTGCCAGCAGTCCCGCGGGACCGAGAAATCAGCCCCAGCATTTT.

CDR3: CASSQSFDEQFF. CDR3 coding DNA: TGTGCCAGCAGCCAATCGTTCGATGAGCAGTTCTTC. The V call is TRBV4-2, the J call TRBJ2-1; D is unclear. Germline CDR1 is LGHNA and CDR2 is YNFKEQ. V lost 2 bases and J lost 8, with 7 bases in between. The CDR3 sequence is 12 residues long.

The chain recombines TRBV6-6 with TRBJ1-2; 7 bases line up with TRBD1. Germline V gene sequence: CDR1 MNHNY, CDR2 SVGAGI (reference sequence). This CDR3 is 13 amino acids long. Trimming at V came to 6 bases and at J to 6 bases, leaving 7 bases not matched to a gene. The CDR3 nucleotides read TGTGCCAGCAGCCGAGACAGGGAGGATGGCTACACCTTC. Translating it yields CASSRDREDGYTF.

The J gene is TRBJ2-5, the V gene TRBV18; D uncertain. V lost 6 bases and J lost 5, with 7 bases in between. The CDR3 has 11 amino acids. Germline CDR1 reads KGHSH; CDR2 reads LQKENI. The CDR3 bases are TGTGCCAGCTCCCTCCGGGAGACCCAGTACTTC. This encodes CASSLRETQYF.

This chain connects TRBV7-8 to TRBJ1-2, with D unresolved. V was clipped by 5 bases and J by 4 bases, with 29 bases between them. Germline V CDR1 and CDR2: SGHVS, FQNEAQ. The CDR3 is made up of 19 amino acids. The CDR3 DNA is TGTGCCAGCAGCCCTCCCCCCCTCCGCGGTAGGCCACGACGCTATGGCTACACCTTC. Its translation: CASSPPPLRGRPRRYGYTF. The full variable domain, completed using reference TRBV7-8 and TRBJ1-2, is GAGVSQSPRYKVAKRGQDVALRCDPISGHVSLFWYQQALGQGPEFLTYFQNEAQLDKSGLPSDRFFAERPEGSVSTLKIQRTQQEDSAVYLCASSPPPLRGRPRRYGYTFGSGTRLTVV.